This TCR beta chain is drawn from a study of OX40 agonist ivuxolimab in advanced cancers. Background on the study: Partial responses were achieved by three patients, of whom one had hepatocellular carcinoma and two had cutaneous melanoma. Broader study findings: Which antigen the expanded peripheral T cells recognized is unknown.

Germline values: CDR1 SQVTM, CDR2 ANQGSEA. The trim removed 2 bases at V and 5 bases at J, leaving 2 bases unmatched. The length of the CDR3 is 13 residues. Patients were ruled out by autoimmune disease history or systemic immunosuppression. This clone has only a few counts. Its antigen is unknown. Profiling relied on immunoSEQ multiplex PCR, and the TCRdb table lists in-frame clones only, not all of them. The sample has approximately 79,000 clones, approximately 87% seen once. The receptor was isolated from an adult with an advanced solid tumor such as melanoma, head and neck, liver or kidney cancer. This specimen was CD4+ or CD8+ T cells sorted from blood, taken in a trial of the OX40 agonist ivuxolimab. The rearrangement uses TRBV29-1 and TRBJ1-2, with 10 positions matching TRBD1. CDR3 DNA sequence: TGCAGCGTTGAAACGGGACAGGGGTATGGCTACACCTTC. This codes for CSVETGQGYGYTF.